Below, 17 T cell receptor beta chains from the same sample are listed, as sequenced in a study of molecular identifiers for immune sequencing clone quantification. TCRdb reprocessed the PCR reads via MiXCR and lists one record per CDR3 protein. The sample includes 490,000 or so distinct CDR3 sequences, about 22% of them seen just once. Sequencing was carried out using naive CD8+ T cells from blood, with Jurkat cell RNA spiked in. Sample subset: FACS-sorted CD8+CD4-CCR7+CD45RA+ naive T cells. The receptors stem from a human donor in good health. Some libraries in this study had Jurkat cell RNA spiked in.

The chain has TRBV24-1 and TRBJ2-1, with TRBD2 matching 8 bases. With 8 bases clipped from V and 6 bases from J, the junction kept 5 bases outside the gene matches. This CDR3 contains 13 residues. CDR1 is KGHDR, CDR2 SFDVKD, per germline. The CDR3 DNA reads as TGTGCCACCATTTCCGGGACTAGCAATGAGCAGTTCTTC. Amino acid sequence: CATISGTSNEQFF.

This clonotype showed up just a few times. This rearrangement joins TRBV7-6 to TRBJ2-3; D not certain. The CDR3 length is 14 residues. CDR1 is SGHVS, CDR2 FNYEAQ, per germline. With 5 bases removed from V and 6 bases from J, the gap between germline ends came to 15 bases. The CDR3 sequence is CASSATGLRDTQYF. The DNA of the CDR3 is TGTGCCAGCAGCGCGACGGGCCTTCGGGATACGCAGTATTTT.

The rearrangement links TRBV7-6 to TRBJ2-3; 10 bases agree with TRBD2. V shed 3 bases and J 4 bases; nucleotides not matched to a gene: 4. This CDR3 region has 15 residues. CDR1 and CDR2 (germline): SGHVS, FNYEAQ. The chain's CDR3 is CASSLSSGRADTQYF. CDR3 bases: TGTGCCAGCAGCTTGTCTAGCGGGAGAGCAGATACGCAGTATTTT.

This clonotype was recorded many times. DNA for the CDR3: TGCGCCAGCAGCCCAGGGATGACCACAGATACGCAGTATTTT. Amino acid sequence: CASSPGMTTDTQYF. The chain uses TRBV4-3 and TRBJ2-3; possible D gene TRBD1, 5 bases. The CDR3 extends over 14 amino acids. Trimming cost V 4 bases and J 2 bases, with 10 bases left between them. Germline V gene lookup returns CDR1 LGHNA and CDR2 YSLEER.

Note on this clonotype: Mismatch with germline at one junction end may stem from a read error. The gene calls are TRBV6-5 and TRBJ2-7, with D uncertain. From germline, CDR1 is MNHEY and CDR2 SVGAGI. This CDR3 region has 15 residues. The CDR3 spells CASSYLDPSSYKQYF. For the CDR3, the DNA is TGTGCCAGCAGTTATTTAGACCCGAGCTCCTACAAGCAGTACTTC.

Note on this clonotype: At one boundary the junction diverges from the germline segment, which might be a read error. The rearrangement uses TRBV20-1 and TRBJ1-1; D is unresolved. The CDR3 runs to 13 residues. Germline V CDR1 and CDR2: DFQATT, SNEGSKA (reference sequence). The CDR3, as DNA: TGCTGTGCTAGATCCGCCGATAACACTGAAGCTTTCTTT. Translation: CCARSADNTEAFF.

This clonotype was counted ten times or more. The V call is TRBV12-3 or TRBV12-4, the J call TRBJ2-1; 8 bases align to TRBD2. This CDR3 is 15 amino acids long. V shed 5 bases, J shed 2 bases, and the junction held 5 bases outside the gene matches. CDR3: CASSPTSGPYNEQFF. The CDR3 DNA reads TGTGCCAGCAGTCCTACTAGCGGACCCTACAATGAGCAGTTCTTC.

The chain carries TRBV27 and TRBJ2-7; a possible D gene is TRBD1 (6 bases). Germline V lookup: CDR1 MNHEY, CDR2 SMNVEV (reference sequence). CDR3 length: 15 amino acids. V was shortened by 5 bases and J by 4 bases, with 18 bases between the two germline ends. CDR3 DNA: TGTGCCAGCAGTCTACAACGTAAGCAGGGGTACGAGCAGTACTTC. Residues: CASSLQRKQGYEQYF.

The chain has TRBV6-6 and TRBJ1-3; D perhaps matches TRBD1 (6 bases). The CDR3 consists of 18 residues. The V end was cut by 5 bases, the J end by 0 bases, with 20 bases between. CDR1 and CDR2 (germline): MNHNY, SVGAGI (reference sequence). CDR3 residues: CASSSGDIEFGSGNTIYF. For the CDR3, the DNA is TGTGCCAGCAGTAGTGGGGACATAGAATTTGGCTCTGGAAACACCATATATTTT.

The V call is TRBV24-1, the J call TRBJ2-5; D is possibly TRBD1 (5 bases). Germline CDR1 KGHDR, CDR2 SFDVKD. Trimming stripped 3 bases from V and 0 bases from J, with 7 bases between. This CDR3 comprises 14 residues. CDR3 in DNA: TGTGCCACCAGTGATCTCAGGGACCAAGAGACCCAGTACTTC. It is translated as CATSDLRDQETQYF.

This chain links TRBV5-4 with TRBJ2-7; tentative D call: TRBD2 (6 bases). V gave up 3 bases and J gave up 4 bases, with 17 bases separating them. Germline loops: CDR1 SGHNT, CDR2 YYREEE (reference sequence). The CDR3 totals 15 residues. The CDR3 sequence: CASSWPQSGRYEQYF. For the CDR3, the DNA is TGTGCCAGCAGCTGGCCCCAGTCGGGGAGGTACGAGCAGTACTTC.

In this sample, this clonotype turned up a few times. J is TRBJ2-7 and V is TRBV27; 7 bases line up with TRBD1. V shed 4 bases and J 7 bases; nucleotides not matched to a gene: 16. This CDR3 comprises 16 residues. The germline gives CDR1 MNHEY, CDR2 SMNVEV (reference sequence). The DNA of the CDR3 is TGTGCCAGCAGTTATTACAGGGGTCGGTACTTAGAAGAGCAGTACTTC. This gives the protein CASSYYRGRYLEEQYF.

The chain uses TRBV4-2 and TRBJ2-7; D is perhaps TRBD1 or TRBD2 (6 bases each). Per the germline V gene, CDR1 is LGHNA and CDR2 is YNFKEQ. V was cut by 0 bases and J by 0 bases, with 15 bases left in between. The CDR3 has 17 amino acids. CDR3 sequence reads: CASSQDQGTLASYEQYF. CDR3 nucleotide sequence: TGTGCCAGCAGCCAAGATCAAGGGACACTAGCCTCCTACGAGCAGTACTTC.

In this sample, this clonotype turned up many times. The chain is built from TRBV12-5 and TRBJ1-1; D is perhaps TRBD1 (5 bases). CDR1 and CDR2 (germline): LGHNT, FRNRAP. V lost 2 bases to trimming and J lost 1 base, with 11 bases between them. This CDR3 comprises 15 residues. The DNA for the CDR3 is TGTGCTAGTGGTTTGTTCGGAGGGACGAACACTGAAGCTTTCTTT. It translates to CASGLFGGTNTEAFF.

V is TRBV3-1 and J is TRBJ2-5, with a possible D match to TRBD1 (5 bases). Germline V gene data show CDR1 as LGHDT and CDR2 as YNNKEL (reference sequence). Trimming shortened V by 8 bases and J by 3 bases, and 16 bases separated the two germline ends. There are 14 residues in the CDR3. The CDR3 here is CASSEGATEETQYF. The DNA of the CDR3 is TGTGCCAGCTCTGAAGGGGCTACTGAAGAGACCCAGTACTTC.

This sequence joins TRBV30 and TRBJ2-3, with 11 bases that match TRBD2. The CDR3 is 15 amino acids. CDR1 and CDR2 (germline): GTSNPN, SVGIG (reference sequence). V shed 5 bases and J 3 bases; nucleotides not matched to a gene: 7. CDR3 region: CAWGITSGSTDTQYF. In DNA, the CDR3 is TGTGCCTGGGGTATTACTAGCGGGAGTACAGATACGCAGTATTTT.

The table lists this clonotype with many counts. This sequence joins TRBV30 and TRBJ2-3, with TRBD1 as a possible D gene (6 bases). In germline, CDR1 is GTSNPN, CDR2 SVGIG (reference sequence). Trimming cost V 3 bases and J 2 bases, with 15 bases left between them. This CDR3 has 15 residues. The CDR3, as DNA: TGTGCCTGGAGAATCCTGAGGGGGTACACAGATACGCAGTATTTT. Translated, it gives CAWRILRGYTDTQYF.